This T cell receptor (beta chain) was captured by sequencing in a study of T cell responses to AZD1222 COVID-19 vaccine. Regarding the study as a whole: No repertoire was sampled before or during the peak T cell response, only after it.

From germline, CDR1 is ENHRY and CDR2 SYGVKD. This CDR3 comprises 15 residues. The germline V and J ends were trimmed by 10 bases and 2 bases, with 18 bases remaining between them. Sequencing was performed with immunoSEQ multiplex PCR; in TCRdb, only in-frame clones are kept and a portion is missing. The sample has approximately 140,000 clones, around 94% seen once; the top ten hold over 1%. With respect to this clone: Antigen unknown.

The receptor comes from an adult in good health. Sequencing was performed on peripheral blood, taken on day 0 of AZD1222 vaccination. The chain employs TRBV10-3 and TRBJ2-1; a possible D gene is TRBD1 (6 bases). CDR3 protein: CATRDTEATYNEQFF. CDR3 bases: TGTGCCACCCGGGACACCGAGGCGACCTACAATGAGCAGTTCTTC.